The TCR beta chain under discussion was sequenced for a study of identical twins. From the 5' RACE reads, TCRdb called clonotypes with MiXCR, one entry per CDR3 protein. The data contain roughly 720,000 distinct CDR3 sequences, 15% to 20% of them singletons. Losses at the gene ends were 6 bases for V and 4 bases for J; bases not matched to a gene: 5. Germline CDR1 reads LNHDA; CDR2 reads SQIVND (reference sequence). The CDR3 spans 14 residues. A further study also used this sample, focusing on T cells expressing NK-cell markers. From that second work: Several of the experiments relied on an anti-gamma-delta TCR antibody so that only alpha-beta TCR T cells were sorted. For four donors, these clonotypes were likewise the leading ones in the CD3+CD56-NKG2C+ fraction.

The sequenced sample was PBMCs. The clonotype was recovered from a woman aged 18-35 years in good health. J is TRBJ2-4 and V is TRBV19; 8 nucleotides line up with TRBD1. CDR3 sequence: CASSRRQGKNIQYF. CDR3 sequence (DNA): TGTGCCAGTAGCCGGAGACAGGGGAAAAACATTCAGTACTTC.